This paragraph covers one TCR beta chain sequence. Its antigen remains unknown. These data are taken from a study of blood T cells in healthy people across ages. General study points: Researchers judged that diversity estimates from one million T cells fell short of true values.

The authors ran a second PCR of about 6 to 11 cycles using a sample-barcoded 5' primer and a J-beta primer mix. Each of the samples gave a minimum of 2.5 million paired-end reads that contained CDR3. TCRdb analysed the 5' RACE reads with MiXCR anew, one entry per CDR3 protein. The sample contains around 700,000 distinct CDR3 sequences, approximately 25% of which appear only once. These data were also filed under a second study, of T cells of mothers and their children. That study adds: It was observed that no persistent microchimeric T cell clones could be detected.

What was sequenced was blood. The receptor comes from a boy aged 5-17 years in good health.

The CDR3 DNA reads TGTGCCAGCAGGAATCAGGGTTTGGCGGAGACCCAGTACTTC. It translates to CASRNQGLAETQYF. The chain recombines TRBV12-3 or TRBV12-4 with TRBJ2-5; tentatively, D is TRBD1 (5 bases). This CDR3 comprises 14 residues. V was cut by 6 bases and J by 5 bases, with 16 bases left in between.